This T cell receptor beta chain was profiled in a study of blood T cell repertoires in COVID-19. Study at large: From the United States, Italy and Spain came samples of acute and convalescent COVID-19. Nucleic acid was either cDNA or gDNA, and it came from T cells, B-cell-depleted T cells, or PBMCs.

Authors' analysis steps: Estimates of nucleated cell counts were drawn from the amplification of reference gene primers. Sequencing was performed with immunoSEQ multiplex PCR; in TCRdb, only in-frame clones are kept and a portion is missing. V, J and clone size are those of that table, while D and trimming were read from the DNA. The sample yields 300,000 or so clones, around 89% seen once. V lost 2 bases, J lost 7 bases, and 17 bases lay in between. The CDR3 covers 15 residues. Germline V lookup: CDR1 MNHEY, CDR2 SVGEGT. The sequence was obtained from a man aged 18 to 30 who had recovered from COVID-19. This chain joins TRBV6-2 or TRBV6-3 and TRBJ2-5; D is unresolved. Sample: peripheral blood. CDR3 sequence reads: CASSYGDSSVGTQYF. As DNA, the CDR3 is TGTGCCAGCAGTTACGGAGACTCGTCCGTTGGGACCCAGTACTTC.